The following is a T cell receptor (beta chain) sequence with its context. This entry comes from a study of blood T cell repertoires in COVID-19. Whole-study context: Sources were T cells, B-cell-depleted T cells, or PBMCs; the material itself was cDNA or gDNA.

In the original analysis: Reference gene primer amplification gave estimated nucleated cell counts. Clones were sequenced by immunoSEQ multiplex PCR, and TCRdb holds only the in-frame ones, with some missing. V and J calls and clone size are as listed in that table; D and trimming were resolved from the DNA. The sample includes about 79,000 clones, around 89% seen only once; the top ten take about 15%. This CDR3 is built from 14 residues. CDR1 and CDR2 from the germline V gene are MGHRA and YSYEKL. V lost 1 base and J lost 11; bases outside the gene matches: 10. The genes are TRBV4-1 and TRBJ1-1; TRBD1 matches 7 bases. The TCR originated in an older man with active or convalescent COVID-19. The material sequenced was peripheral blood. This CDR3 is CASSQAGSGTVAFF. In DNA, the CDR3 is TGCGCCAGCAGCCAAGCCGGGTCCGGGACAGTGGCTTTCTTT.